This TCR beta chain was found in a study of technical replicates of blood from a handful of donors. The assay was immunoSEQ multiplex PCR, and TCRdb's table has in-frame clones only and misses some. The sample includes approximately 51,000 clones, over 85% of them seen just once. Per germline, CDR1 MGHDK and CDR2 SYGVNS. Trimming took 1 base from V and 6 from J, leaving 9 bases between them. The CDR3 loop spans 13 amino acids. This sequence was found in a human donor in good health. Some clones in this sample may be carry-over from other donors' samples. The sequenced material came from PBMCs. The V gene is TRBV25-1, the J gene TRBJ1-1; unclear D gene. The CDR3 region is CASSEWYEAEAFF. The DNA for the CDR3 is TGTGCCAGCAGTGAATGGTATGAGGCTGAAGCTTTCTTT.